Listed here are 14 T cell receptor beta chains from one sample, sequenced in a study of blood T cell repertoires in COVID-19. Clones were sequenced by immunoSEQ multiplex PCR, and TCRdb holds only the in-frame ones, with some missing. The top ten hold around 2.1% of the sample, which has about 360,000 clones, approximately 88% seen once. The sequenced sample was PBMCs or T cells enriched from blood (not recorded which). Receptor source: a woman between 40 and 50 years old with acute COVID-19.

The chain carries TRBV10-3 and TRBJ1-1, with TRBD1 matching over 9 bases. This CDR3 has 17 amino acids. V shed 3 bases, J shed 0 bases, and the junction held 8 bases outside the gene matches. Germline lookup yields CDR1 ENHRY and CDR2 SYGVKD. The CDR3 spells CAISEQGQGGMNTEAFF. The CDR3 DNA sequence: TGTGCCATCAGTGAACAGGGACAGGGTGGAATGAACACTGAAGCTTTCTTT.

The rearrangement uses TRBV20-1 and TRBJ1-1; no reliable D call. The V end lost 6 bases, the J end lost 0 bases, and 5 bases lay between the germline ends. The CDR3 sequence is 11 residues long. The germline V gene encodes CDR1 DFQATT and CDR2 SNEGSKA (reference sequence). CDR3 nucleotide sequence: TGCAGTGCCGGGGTGAACACTGAAGCTTTCTTT. This translates into CSAGVNTEAFF.

This chain uses TRBV12-3 or TRBV12-4 with TRBJ2-7; tentatively, D is TRBD1 (5 bases). CDR3 length: 12 residues. V shed 6 bases and J shed 3 bases, with 9 bases lying between them. DNA for the CDR3: TGTGCCAGCAGCCGACAGCACTACGAGCAGTACTTC. Protein sequence: CASSRQHYEQYF.

This rearrangement joins TRBV2 to TRBJ2-5; D perhaps matches TRBD1 (6 bases). Looked up from germline, CDR1 is SNHLY and CDR2 is FYNNEI. CDR3 size: 13 residues. Trimming left V 6 bases short and J 2 bases short, with 10 bases between. The chain's CDR3 is CASRWTAQETQYF. CDR3 nucleotides: TGTGCCAGCAGGTGGACAGCTCAAGAGACCCAGTACTTC. The variable domain in full, with the rest retrieved from reference TRBV2 and TRBJ2-5, is EPEVTQTPSHQVTQMGQEVILRCVPISNHLYFYWYRQILGQKVEFLVSFYNNEISEKSEIFDDQFSVERPDGSNFTLKIRSTKLEDSAMYFCASRWTAQETQYFGPGTRLLVL.

This rearrangement joins TRBV7-9 to TRBJ2-2, with D perhaps TRBD1 (6 bases). The V and J ends lost 6 bases and 3 bases respectively, with 11 bases between them. The CDR3 is 14 residues long. Looked up from germline, CDR1 is SEHNR and CDR2 is FQNEAQ (reference sequence). CDR3 nucleotide sequence: TGTGCCAGCAGAGGGACACCAGACACCGGGGAGCTGTTTTTT. Protein: CASRGTPDTGELFF. Using reference TRBV7-9 and TRBJ2-2 for the parts outside the CDR3, the full variable domain is DTGVSQNPRHKITKRGQNVTFRCDPISEHNRLYWYRQTLGQGPEFLTYFQNEAQLEKSRLLSDRFSAERPKGSFSTLEIQRTEQGDSAMYLCASRGTPDTGELFFGEGSRLTVL.

The genes are TRBV6-5 and TRBJ1-1; 8 positions agree with TRBD1. Losses at the gene ends were 11 bases for V and 1 base for J; bases not matched to a gene: 12. Germline V CDR1 and CDR2: MNHEY, SVGAGI. CDR3 length: 15 amino acids. The CDR3 coding sequence is TGTGCCTCGCGGTCACAGGGGGTGCAGAACACTGAAGCTTTCTTT. It codes for CASRSQGVQNTEAFF.

V gene TRBV19 combines with J gene TRBJ2-5; 7 positions agree with TRBD1. Trimming took 6 bases from V and 7 from J; bases not matched to a gene: 8. The length of the CDR3 is 13 residues. Germline V gene data show CDR1 as LNHDA and CDR2 as SQIVND (reference sequence). The chain's CDR3 is CASSQTGFGTQYF. In nucleotides, the CDR3 is TGTGCCAGTAGCCAGACAGGGTTTGGGACCCAGTACTTC.

The chain links TRBV19 to TRBJ1-1, with D maybe TRBD1 (5 bases). V shed 9 bases and J shed 2 bases, with 22 bases lying between them. CDR3 size: 16 residues. Looked up from germline, CDR1 is LNHDA and CDR2 is SQIVND (reference sequence). DNA of the CDR3: TGTGCCAGCTCTATTCGAGCGGGGCGAGGAAACACTGAAGCTTTCTTT. It specifies CASSIRAGRGNTEAFF.

This clone has just one count. This chain uses TRBV11-2 with TRBJ2-7; tentatively, D is TRBD1 (5 bases). CDR1 is SGHAT, CDR2 FQNNGV, per germline. The V end was cut by 5 bases, the J end by 2 bases, with 16 bases between. This CDR3 has 15 residues. The CDR3 region is CASSPTGSATYEQYF. In DNA form, the CDR3 reads TGTGCCAGCAGCCCAACAGGTTCTGCTACCTACGAGCAGTACTTC.

The chain couples TRBV11-2 to TRBJ1-5; no clear D. The germline CDR1 and CDR2 sequences are SGHAT and FQNNGV. V lost 0 bases and J lost 2, with 11 bases in between. The CDR3 totals 16 residues. The CDR3: CASSLDWGGGNQPQHF. CDR3 nucleotides: TGTGCCAGCAGCTTAGATTGGGGAGGTGGCAATCAGCCCCAGCATTTT.

The rearrangement joins TRBV10-3 to TRBJ2-1; D possibly corresponds to TRBD2 (6 bases). Germline V gene data show CDR1 as ENHRY and CDR2 as SYGVKD. Trimming shortened V by 10 bases and J by 8 bases, and 21 bases separated the two germline ends. This CDR3 is 14 amino acids long. The CDR3 region is CASKSTGRGDEQFF. Here the CDR3 DNA reads TGTGCCAGCAAAAGTACCGGGAGAGGCGATGAGCAGTTCTTC.

This chain links TRBV7-8 with TRBJ2-2; unclear D gene. Trimming cost V 5 bases and J 2 bases, with 15 bases left between them. The CDR3 extends over 16 amino acids. The germline gives CDR1 SGHVS, CDR2 FQNEAQ. The CDR3 is CASSSKADLNTGELFF. CDR3 coding DNA: TGTGCCAGCAGCAGCAAGGCGGATCTCAACACCGGGGAGCTGTTTTTT.

This chain connects TRBV11-2 to TRBJ2-3, with D perhaps TRBD2 (6 bases). The germline V and J ends were trimmed by 5 bases and 2 bases, with 20 bases remaining between them. Germline V gene data show CDR1 as SGHAT and CDR2 as FQNNGV. CDR3 length equals 17 residues. The CDR3 sequence is CASSDLGWAGTTDTQYF. The CDR3 DNA sequence: TGTGCCAGCAGCGACCTAGGGTGGGCGGGGACCACAGATACGCAGTATTTT.

The CDR3 DNA reads as TGTGCCAGCAGCCCTGGGACAGGGAGGAACTATGGCTACACCTTC. Protein sequence: CASSPGTGRNYGYTF. V and J are TRBV7-2 and TRBJ1-2, with TRBD1 matching over 9 bases. The CDR3 loop spans 15 amino acids. Trimming removed 5 bases from V and 2 bases from J; junction bases left unmatched: 6. The germline CDR1 and CDR2 sequences are SGHTA and FQGNSA.